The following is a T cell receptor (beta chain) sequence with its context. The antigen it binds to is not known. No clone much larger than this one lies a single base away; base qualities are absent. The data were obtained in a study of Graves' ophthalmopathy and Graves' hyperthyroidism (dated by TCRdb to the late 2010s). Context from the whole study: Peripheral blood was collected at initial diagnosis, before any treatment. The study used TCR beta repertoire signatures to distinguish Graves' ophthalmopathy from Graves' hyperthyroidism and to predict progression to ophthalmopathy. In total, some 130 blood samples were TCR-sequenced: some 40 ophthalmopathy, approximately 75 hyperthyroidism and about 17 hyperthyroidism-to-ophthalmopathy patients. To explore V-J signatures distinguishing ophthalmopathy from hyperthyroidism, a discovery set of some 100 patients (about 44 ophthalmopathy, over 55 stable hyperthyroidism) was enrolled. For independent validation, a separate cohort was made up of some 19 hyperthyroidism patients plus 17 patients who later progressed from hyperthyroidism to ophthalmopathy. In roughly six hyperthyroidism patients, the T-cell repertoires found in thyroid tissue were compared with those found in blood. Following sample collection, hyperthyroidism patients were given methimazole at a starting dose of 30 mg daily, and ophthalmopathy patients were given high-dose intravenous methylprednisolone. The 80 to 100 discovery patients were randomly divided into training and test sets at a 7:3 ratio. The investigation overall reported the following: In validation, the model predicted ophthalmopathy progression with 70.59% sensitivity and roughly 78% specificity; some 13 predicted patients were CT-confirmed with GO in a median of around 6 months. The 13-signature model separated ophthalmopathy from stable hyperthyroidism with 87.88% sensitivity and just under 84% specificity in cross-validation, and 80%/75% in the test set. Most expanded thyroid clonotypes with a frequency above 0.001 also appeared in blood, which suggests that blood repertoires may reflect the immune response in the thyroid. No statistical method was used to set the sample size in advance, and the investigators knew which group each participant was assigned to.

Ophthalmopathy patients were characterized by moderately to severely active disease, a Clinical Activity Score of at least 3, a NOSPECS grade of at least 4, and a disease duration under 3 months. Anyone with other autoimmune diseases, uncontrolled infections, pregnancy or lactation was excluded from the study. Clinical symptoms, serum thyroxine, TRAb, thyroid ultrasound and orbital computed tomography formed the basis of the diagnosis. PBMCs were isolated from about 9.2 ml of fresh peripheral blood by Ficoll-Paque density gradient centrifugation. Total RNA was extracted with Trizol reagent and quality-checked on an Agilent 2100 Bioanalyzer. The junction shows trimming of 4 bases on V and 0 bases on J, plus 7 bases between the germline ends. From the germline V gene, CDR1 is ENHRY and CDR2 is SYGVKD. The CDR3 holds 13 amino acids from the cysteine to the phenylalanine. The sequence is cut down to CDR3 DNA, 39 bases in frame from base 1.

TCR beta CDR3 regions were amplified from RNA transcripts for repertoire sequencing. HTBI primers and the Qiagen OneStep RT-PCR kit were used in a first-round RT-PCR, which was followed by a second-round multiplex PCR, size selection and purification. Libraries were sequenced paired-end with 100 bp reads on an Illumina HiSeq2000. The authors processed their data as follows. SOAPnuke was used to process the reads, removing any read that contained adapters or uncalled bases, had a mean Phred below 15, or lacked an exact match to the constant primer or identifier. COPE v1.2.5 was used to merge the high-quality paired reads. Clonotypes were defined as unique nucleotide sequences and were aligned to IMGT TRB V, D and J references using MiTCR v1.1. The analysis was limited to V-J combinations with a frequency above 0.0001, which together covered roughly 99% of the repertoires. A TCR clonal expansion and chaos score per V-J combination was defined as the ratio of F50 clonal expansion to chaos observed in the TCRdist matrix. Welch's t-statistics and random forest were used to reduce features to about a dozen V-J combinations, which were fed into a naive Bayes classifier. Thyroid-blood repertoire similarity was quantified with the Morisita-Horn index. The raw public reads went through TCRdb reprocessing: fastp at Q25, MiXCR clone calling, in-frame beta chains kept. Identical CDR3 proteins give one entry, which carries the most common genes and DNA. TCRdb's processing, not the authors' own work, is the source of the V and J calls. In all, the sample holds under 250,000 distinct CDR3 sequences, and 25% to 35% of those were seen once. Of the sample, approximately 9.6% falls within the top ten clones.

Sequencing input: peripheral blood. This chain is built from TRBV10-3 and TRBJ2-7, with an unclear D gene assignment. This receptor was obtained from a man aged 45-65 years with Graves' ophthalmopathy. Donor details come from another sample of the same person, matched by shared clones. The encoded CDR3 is CAISGKASYEQYF. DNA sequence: TGTGCCATCAGTGGTAAAGCCTCCTACGAGCAGTACTTC.